This TCR beta chain was found in a study of CD8 T cells in Susac syndrome. Germline V gene lookup returns CDR1 SGHDT and CDR2 YYEEEE. The CDR3 covers 15 residues. Peripheral blood CD8+ and CD4+ T cells were profiled by TCR beta sequencing. The multiple sclerosis control group consisted of treatment-naive patients whose relapsing-remitting disease, which was either stable or active, fulfilled revised McDonald criteria. Both CD4+ and CD8+ T cells were negatively isolated, and TEMRA cells underwent FACS enrichment. cDNA came from around 0.54 to 1 ug RNA primed by random hexamers. An immunoSEQ multiplex PCR amplified TCR beta CDR3 over 54 Vbeta and 13 Jbeta. TCRdb reprocessed the immunoSEQ multiplex PCR reads with MiXCR, giving one entry per CDR3 protein. The sample records 150,000 to 190,000 distinct CDR3 sequences, nearly 97% being singletons.

The chain has TRBV5-6 and TRBJ2-1; 9 nucleotides agree with TRBD2. This TCR was sampled from a human donor with multiple sclerosis. Source material: CD8+ T cells from PBMCs. CDR3 in DNA: TGTGCTTCCCAGCTTCTGGCGGGGGGGTACAATGAGCAGTTCTTC. Its translation: CASQLLAGGYNEQFF.